These 22 T cell receptor beta chains originate from one sample sequenced in a study of patients and donors after allogeneic stem cell transplantation (dated by TCRdb to 2019 to 2021). To prepare the library, RT-PCR was applied. For sequencing, a NextSeq 550 was employed. TCRdb trimmed public reads at Q25 via fastp, called clones via MiXCR and kept in-frame beta chains. Every CDR3 protein is listed once, alongside the most common genes and DNA of its rows. This sample is represented by roughly 880,000 distinct CDR3 sequences; more than 15% of them were singletons. The ten largest clones take up around 6% of the sample. The sequenced sample was blood, either unsorted or a sorted T cell fraction (not recorded which). The receptors here all came from a human donor who was either an allogeneic HSCT recipient or a stem cell or donor lymphocyte infusion donor (not recorded which). It is not recorded whose cells these are; they may come from a transplant donor.

The chain carries TRBV18 and TRBJ1-5; no reliable D call. The CDR3 extends over 15 amino acids. V was clipped by 3 bases and J by 3 bases, with 12 bases between them. The germline V gene encodes CDR1 KGHSH and CDR2 LQKENI. CDR3 nucleotide sequence: TGTGCCAGCTCACCTACGAGGACGGCCAATCAGCCCCAGCATTTT. Its translation is CASSPTRTANQPQHF.

This clonotype was picked up a small number of times. The junction shows a germline mismatch at one end, possibly a read error. This chain uses TRBV7-9 with TRBJ1-2; D unresolved. Germline V lookup: CDR1 SEHNR, CDR2 FQNEAQ (reference sequence). This CDR3 region has 12 residues. The CDR3 bases are TGTGCCAGCAGCTTAGCTGCTATTCGCGTTCCATTC. Protein: CASSLAAIRVPF.

This clonotype was observed a handful of times. The chain joins TRBV10-3 to TRBJ2-1, with D perhaps matching TRBD2 (6 bases). The CDR3 has 15 amino acids. Germline V CDR1 and CDR2: ENHRY, SYGVKD. Trimming stripped 0 bases from V and 5 bases from J, with 11 bases between. CDR3 DNA sequence: TGTGCCATCAGTGAGTCGGGGACTGAAAACAATGAGCAGTTCTTC. It is translated as CAISESGTENNEQFF.

This clonotype was recorded at least ten times. This chain uses TRBV24-1 with TRBJ2-1; maybe TRBD2 (5 bases). The CDR3 spans 13 residues. Trimming took off 6 bases at V and 7 bases at J, with 12 bases between the two ends. The germline V gene has CDR1 KGHDR and CDR2 SFDVKD. The CDR3: CATSLGSGNEQFF. The CDR3 region has the DNA TGTGCCACCAGTCTAGGGTCGGGGAATGAGCAGTTCTTC.

The table lists this clonotype with a few counts. This chain links TRBV9 with TRBJ2-7; D gene uncertain. There are 14 residues in the CDR3. Germline CDR1 and CDR2: SGDLS and YYNGEE. The V end was cut by 0 bases, the J end by 1 base, with 8 bases between. The chain's CDR3 is CASSVGLPSYEQYF. CDR3 DNA sequence: TGTGCCAGCAGCGTAGGGTTACCTTCCTACGAGCAGTACTTC.

The V and J genes are TRBV19 and TRBJ2-2; no definite D call. Germline V lookup: CDR1 LNHDA, CDR2 SQIVND (reference sequence). This CDR3 is built from 13 residues. With 3 bases removed from V and 4 bases from J, the gap between germline ends came to 6 bases. CDR3 nucleotide sequence: TGTGCCAGTAGTATGATAAGCACCGGGGAGCTGTTTTTT. Translating gives CASSMISTGELFF.

This clonotype was seen ten or more times. The rearrangement joins TRBV6-5 to TRBJ1-3; no reliable D call. CDR1 is MNHEY, CDR2 SVGAGI, per germline. Between the trimmed V and J ends, which lost 2 bases and 2 bases, there was a span of 7 bases. The CDR3 has 14 amino acids. The CDR3 DNA is TGTGCCAGCAGTTACAAAGGCGCTGGAAACACCATATATTTT. This encodes CASSYKGAGNTIYF.

The chain links TRBV12-3 or TRBV12-4 to TRBJ1-5, with a weak D call TRBD1 (6 bases). Trimming left V 3 bases short and J 0 bases short, with 12 bases between. The CDR3 sequence is 16 residues long. This chain's CDR3 is CASSLGHTNSNQPQHF. CDR3 DNA sequence: TGTGCCAGCAGTTTGGGACATACTAATAGCAATCAGCCCCAGCATTTT.

Many counts were recorded for this clonotype. The chain has TRBV15 and TRBJ2-2; no definite D call. Trimming stripped 1 base from V and 1 base from J, with 7 bases between. CDR1 is LNHNV and CDR2 is YYDKDF in the germline V gene (reference sequence). The CDR3 totals 15 residues. CDR3 nucleotide sequence: TGTGCCACCAGCAGAGGACGGCAGAACACCGGGGAGCTGTTTTTT. This gives the protein CATSRGRQNTGELFF.

The gene calls are TRBV7-6 and TRBJ1-1; 7 bases fit TRBD1. The CDR3 contains 17 residues. Germline V lookup: CDR1 SGHVS, CDR2 FNYEAQ. The ends lost 5 bases at V and 0 bases at J; junction bases unmatched: 12. CDR3 residues: CASSPWRGGSMNTEAFF. DNA of the CDR3: TGTGCCAGCAGCCCATGGCGAGGGGGCTCAATGAACACTGAAGCTTTCTTT.

This clonotype was seen more than once but under ten times. This chain links TRBV3-1 with TRBJ2-6; D call uncertain. Trimming stripped 2 bases from V and 1 base from J, with 6 bases between. This CDR3 has 15 residues. The germline CDR1 and CDR2 sequences are LGHDT and YNNKEL (reference sequence). CDR3 sequence (DNA): TGTGCCAGCAGCCAAACCACATCTGGGGCCAACGTCCTGACTTTC. Protein product: CASSQTTSGANVLTF.

The V and J genes are TRBV6-1 and TRBJ2-1; a possible D gene is TRBD1 (5 bases). The CDR3 contains 14 residues. Deletions cut 1 base from V and 10 bases from J, with 14 bases between. The V gene's germline CDR1 is MNHNS and CDR2 SASEGT. The CDR3 here is CASSEGVWGTEQFF. CDR3 nucleotides: TGTGCCAGCAGTGAAGGTGTCTGGGGCACAGAGCAGTTCTTC.

This clonotype came up a few times. The chain links TRBV12-3 or TRBV12-4 to TRBJ2-5, with 7 bases lining up with TRBD1. Unmatched junction bases numbered 12, after V lost 6 bases and J lost 5 bases. The length of the CDR3 is 15 residues. CDR3 loop: CASSYRGQRTETQYF. CDR3 sequence (DNA): TGTGCCAGCAGCTATAGGGGACAGAGGACGGAGACCCAGTACTTC.

CDR3 sequence: CASSLMTKTYEQYF. The CDR3 nucleotides read TGCGCCAGCAGCTTGATGACGAAGACCTACGAGCAGTACTTC. The rearrangement uses TRBV5-1 and TRBJ2-7; D gene unclear. This CDR3 region has 14 residues. The germline V gene encodes CDR1 SGHRS and CDR2 YFSETQ. V lost 1 base and J lost 2, with 10 bases in between.

This clonotype occurred a few times. The chain joins TRBV6-2 or TRBV6-3 to TRBJ1-1; D not resolved. Looked up from germline, CDR1 is MNHEY and CDR2 is SVGEGT. Trimming cost V 2 bases and J 4 bases, with 8 bases left between them. The CDR3 loop spans 13 amino acids. The CDR3: CASSYVRGTEAFF. CDR3 nucleotide sequence: TGTGCCAGCAGTTACGTGCGCGGCACTGAAGCTTTCTTT.

This clonotype was observed a few times. The chain has TRBV7-2 and TRBJ1-5, with TRBD1 as a possible D gene (5 bases). Looked up from germline, CDR1 is SGHTA and CDR2 is FQGNSA. Trimming pared 2 bases from V and 3 bases from J, leaving 11 bases between. This CDR3 is built from 15 residues. The DNA of the CDR3 is TGTGCCAGCAGCTTACGGGCGGGGGACAATCAGCCCCAGCATTTT. As protein: CASSLRAGDNQPQHF.

This chain connects TRBV20-1 to TRBJ2-7; D possibly corresponds to TRBD2 (6 bases). The CDR3 covers 17 residues. Germline CDR1 reads DFQATT; CDR2 reads SNEGSKA (reference sequence). V shed 2 bases and J shed 2 bases, with 22 bases lying between them. The CDR3 bases are TGCAGTGCTAGACGCGGGGCAGCGCGGAGTAGCACCTACGAGCAGTACTTC. Encoded protein: CSARRGAARSSTYEQYF.

This clonotype came up many times. The chain recombines TRBV20-1 with TRBJ2-7, with 11 positions matching TRBD1. The CDR3 totals 14 residues. The germline V gene encodes CDR1 DFQATT and CDR2 SNEGSKA (reference sequence). Germline trimming cut 3 bases from V and 5 bases from J; bases unmatched to any gene: 6. CDR3 protein: CSASPGTGGNEQYF. The CDR3 DNA is TGCAGTGCTAGCCCCGGGACAGGGGGGAACGAGCAGTACTTC.

This clonotype was observed a handful of times. The rearrangement links TRBV30 to TRBJ1-3, with unresolved D. Per the germline V gene, CDR1 is GTSNPN and CDR2 is SVGIG (reference sequence). The CDR3 is 14 residues long. The V end lost 4 bases, the J end lost 1 base, and 11 bases lay between the germline ends. The CDR3 region is CAWTEVYSGNTIYF. In DNA form, the CDR3 reads TGTGCCTGGACAGAGGTTTATTCTGGAAACACCATATATTTT.

This clonotype was found a few times. The chain combines TRBV10-3 with TRBJ2-3, with D possibly TRBD1 on 5 matching bases. The CDR3 consists of 15 residues. Germline CDR1 is ENHRY and CDR2 is SYGVKD. V was pared by 6 bases and J by 4 bases, with 17 bases between. CDR3 in DNA: TGTGCCATCAGGGCTAGGGGTCTCAGGGCAGATACGCAGTATTTT. It is translated as CAIRARGLRADTQYF.

This clonotype was recorded a few times. V gene TRBV30 combines with J gene TRBJ2-3; D is possibly TRBD1 or TRBD2 (6 bases each). The CDR3 has 16 amino acids. The V end lost 4 bases, the J end lost 8 bases, and 25 bases lay between the germline ends. Germline-derived CDR1 and CDR2 are GTSNPN and SVGIG (reference sequence). The CDR3 bases are TGTGCCTGGACGGACAGACTAGGATTTGGGGCCGGTACGCAGTATTTT. This codes for CAWTDRLGFGAGTQYF.

This clonotype was seen a handful of times. This rearrangement joins TRBV6-1 to TRBJ1-2; D is unclear. Germline loops: CDR1 MNHNS, CDR2 SASEGT. This CDR3 has 13 amino acids. V lost 8 bases and J 4 bases, leaving 14 bases between the germline ends. The CDR3 sequence: CASHSDGSYGYTF. For the CDR3, the DNA is TGTGCCAGCCATTCGGACGGTTCCTATGGCTACACCTTC.